This is a list of T cell receptor beta chains from one sample in a study of cytomegalovirus exposure and HLA in healthy donors. Method: immunoSEQ multiplex PCR; TCRdb's copy keeps in-frame clones and lacks some. The sample contains approximately 170,000 clones, around 79% of which appear only once. Sequencing input: PBMCs. The origin of the receptors is a male donor in good health and CMV-seropositive. The CDR3 runs from the conserved cysteine through the conserved F or W. D genes are given only for firm matches. Expanded clones get a size class; other rows say once, few or many, or leave the size out.

CDR3 DNA	CDR3 protein	clone size	V gene	J gene	D gene
TGTGCCAGCAGCTTAACTAGCGGGGGGTCCATCTCCTACGAGCAGTACTTC	CASSLTSGGSISYEQYF	NA	TRBV7-3	TRBJ2-7	TRBD2
TGCGCCAGCAGCCAGGCCTCGGGACAGGCCGCCTCCTACGAGCAGTACTTC	CASSQASGQAASYEQYF	NA	TRBV4-1	TRBJ2-7	TRBD1
TGTGCCAGCAGCTTAGATCTAGAGGGGGCGCATGAAAAACTGTTTTTT	CASSLDLEGAHEKLFF	few	TRBV11-2	TRBJ1-4	TRBD1
TGTGCCAGCAGCCGAACAGGGACTGGCTACACCTTC	CASSRTGTGYTF	NA	TRBV6-6	TRBJ1-2	NA
TGCGCCAGCTTTAAAGGGGGCACAGATACGCAGTATTTT	CASFKGGTDTQYF	NA	TRBV5-1	TRBJ2-3	NA
TGTGCCAGTAGCCCTAGCGGGGCGTTCTACAATGAGCAGTTCTTC	CASSPSGAFYNEQFF	NA	TRBV19	TRBJ2-1	TRBD2
TGTGCCAGCAGCCCCCGGACAGGGGTCCTGGGGGGGGAGCTGTTTTTT	CASSPRTGVLGGELFF	NA	TRBV9	TRBJ2-2	TRBD1
TGTGCCAGCACCGGTCCTAGAAGCCAAGAGACCCAGTACTTC	CASTGPRSQETQYF	NA	TRBV7-2	TRBJ2-5	NA
TGTGCCAGCAGCTCGTACTTAACGACAGGGAACTATGGCTACACCTTC	CASSSYLTTGNYGYTF	NA	TRBV7-2	TRBJ1-2	TRBD1
TGCGCCAGCAGTCCCCCGGGACAGACTAGCACAGATACGCAGTATTTT	CASSPPGQTSTDTQYF	NA	TRBV5-1	TRBJ2-3	TRBD1
TGTGCCAGCAGTTTTACTCAGGGATCCACCGGGGAGCTGTTTTTT	CASSFTQGSTGELFF	few	TRBV6-5	TRBJ2-2	NA
TGTGCCAGCAGCTTTCCCAGGGCTGACTACAATGAGCAGTTCTTC	CASSFPRADYNEQFF	NA	TRBV7-9	TRBJ2-1	NA
TGTGCTACAGGGGCCTCTTCGGGCGAGCAGTACTTC	CATGASSGEQYF	NA	TRBV7-9	TRBJ2-7	TRBD1
TGTGCCAGCAGTTACTCCGGACAGGGGCTTTATGGCTACACCTTC	CASSYSGQGLYGYTF	NA	TRBV6-5	TRBJ1-2	TRBD1
TGTGCCAGCAGCTGGACAGGGGGCAATGGCTACACCTTC	CASSWTGGNGYTF	NA	TRBV5-4	TRBJ1-2	TRBD1
TGTGCCAGCGGAACAGGGGTGAATGGCTACACCTTC	CASGTGVNGYTF	NA	TRBV2	TRBJ1-2	TRBD1
TGTGCCAGCAGTGTCCCGGGTCTAACAGATACGCAGTATTTT	CASSVPGLTDTQYF	NA	TRBV6-1	TRBJ2-3	NA
TGTGCCAGCAGTTCAGTTACGAACACCGGGGAGCTGTTTTTT	CASSSVTNTGELFF	once	TRBV2	TRBJ2-2	NA
TGTGCCAGTAGCATACCAGGGGGAACAGATACGCAGTATTTT	CASSIPGGTDTQYF	NA	TRBV19	TRBJ2-3	TRBD1
TGTGCCTGGAGTGTACAGGGGGACACTGAAGCTTTCTTT	CAWSVQGDTEAFF	few	TRBV30	TRBJ1-1	TRBD1
TGTGCCAGCAGCCCAAGCGGGGACCGAGCGGATGGCTACACCTTC	CASSPSGDRADGYTF	NA	TRBV11-1	TRBJ1-2	NA
TGTGCCAGTGGACAGGGCTATAGCAATCAGCCCCAGCATTTT	CASGQGYSNQPQHF	few	TRBV6-5	TRBJ1-5	TRBD1
TGTGCCAGCAGTTCCAGCACCGGGGAGCTGTTTTTT	CASSSSTGELFF	NA	TRBV27	TRBJ2-2	NA
TGCAGTGCTACCCCTGACTATGGCTACACCTTC	CSATPDYGYTF	NA	TRBV20-1	TRBJ1-2	NA
TGCGCCAGCAGCTTGGACACCCGCTATAATTCACCCCTCCACTTT	CASSLDTRYNSPLHF	NA	TRBV5-1	TRBJ1-6	NA
TGTGCCAGCAGCCGGGACAGGGACACTGAAGCTTTCTTT	CASSRDRDTEAFF	NA	TRBV6-6	TRBJ1-1	TRBD1
TGTGCCAGCAGAGTTTTAGGGGGCGGCTATGGCTACACCTTC	CASRVLGGGYGYTF	NA	TRBV11-2	TRBJ1-2	TRBD1